The 13 T cell receptor beta chains below all came from one sample that was sequenced in a study of shared clonotypes between healthy human individuals. TCRdb's table, derived via immunoSEQ multiplex PCR, lists solely in-frame clones and lacks some. The sample consists of about half a million clones, about 78% of them appearing once. The sample comprised PBMCs. The receptor source for this set is a woman in her thirties or forties in good health. Some clones in this sample may be carry-over from other donors' samples.

CDR3 bases: TGTGCCAGTAGTTTAGTGACAGGGGGCCTTTATAGCAATCAGCCCCAGCATTTT. It encodes CASSLVTGGLYSNQPQHF. The chain employs TRBV19 and TRBJ1-5, with 10 positions matching TRBD1. Per germline, CDR1 LNHDA and CDR2 SQIVND (reference sequence). The CDR3 loop spans 18 amino acids. Germline trimming cut 5 bases from V and 0 bases from J; bases unmatched to any gene: 10.

The genes are TRBV5-1 and TRBJ2-3; 13 nucleotides agree with TRBD2. The germline gives CDR1 SGHRS, CDR2 YFSETQ. The CDR3 has 17 amino acids. With 3 bases clipped from V and 0 bases from J, the junction kept 4 bases outside the gene matches. This chain's CDR3 is CASSSLLAGGSTDTQYF. CDR3 in DNA: TGCGCCAGCAGCTCCTTACTAGCGGGAGGGAGCACAGATACGCAGTATTTT.

The chain links TRBV4-2 to TRBJ2-1; tentative D call: TRBD2 (6 bases). V was trimmed by 4 bases and J by 4 bases, leaving 14 bases between them. This CDR3 spans 15 amino acids. Germline V gives CDR1 LGHNA, CDR2 YNFKEQ. CDR3 region: CASSPGGAGYNEQFF. CDR3 in DNA: TGTGCCAGCAGCCCTGGCGGGGCGGGTTACAATGAGCAGTTCTTC.

The chain combines TRBV6-6 with TRBJ2-7; D gene unclear. CDR1 and CDR2 (germline): MNHNY, SVGAGI (reference sequence). Trimming pared 6 bases from V and 6 bases from J, leaving 9 bases between. This CDR3 spans 11 amino acids. The CDR3 sequence is CASSPLREQYF. Written as DNA, the CDR3 is TGTGCCAGCAGCCCCCTGCGCGAGCAGTACTTC.

This chain links TRBV4-3 with TRBJ2-7; TRBD1 matches 10 bases. CDR1 and CDR2 (germline): LGHNA, YSLEER. The J segment lost 4 bases and the V segment lost 0 bases, leaving 3 bases of the junction unmatched. CDR3 length: 15 residues. CDR3 amino acids: CASSQDWGQGYEQYF. The CDR3 region has the DNA TGCGCCAGCAGCCAAGATTGGGGACAGGGGTACGAGCAGTACTTC.

This clone is a singleton in its sample. This rearrangement joins TRBV6-5 to TRBJ2-7; 8 bases are a match to TRBD2. V lost 4 bases, J lost 7 bases, and 6 bases stayed unmatched. Germline loops: CDR1 MNHEY, CDR2 SVGAGI. The CDR3 spans 13 residues. In DNA, the CDR3 is TGTGCCAGCAGTTTGACTAGCGAGGGTGAGCAGTACTTC. Amino acids: CASSLTSEGEQYF.

The V and J genes are TRBV5-1 and TRBJ2-1, with 7 bases lining up with TRBD2. The CDR3 consists of 14 residues. Germline lookup yields CDR1 SGHRS and CDR2 YFSETQ. With V trimmed by 4 bases and J by 3 bases, 4 bases remained unmatched. CDR3 residues: CASSTRDYYNEQFF. CDR3 nucleotides: TGCGCCAGCAGCACTCGGGACTACTACAATGAGCAGTTCTTC. The variable domain in full, with the rest retrieved from reference TRBV5-1 and TRBJ2-1, is KAGVTQTPRYLIKTRGQQVTLSCSPISGHRSVSWYQQTPGQGLQFLFEYFSETQRNKGNFPGRFSGRQFSNSRSEMNVSTLELGDSALYLCASSTRDYYNEQFFGPGTRLTVL.

In this sample, this clone turned up once. The V call is TRBV7-7, the J call TRBJ2-3; 8 nucleotides line up with TRBD2. The germline V gene encodes CDR1 SSHAT and CDR2 FNYEAQ (reference sequence). J gave up 1 base and V 5 bases, and 14 bases lay outside the gene matches. The CDR3 spans 18 residues. CDR3 coding DNA: TGTGCCAGCAGCCGCGAGATTCGGACTAGCAGATGCACAGATACGCAGTATTTT. Residues: CASSREIRTSRCTDTQYF. Using reference TRBV7-7 and TRBJ2-3 for the parts outside the CDR3, the full variable domain is GAGVSQSPRYKVTKRGQDVTLRCDPISSHATLYWYQQALGQGPEFLTYFNYEAQPDKSGLPSDRFSAERPEGSISTLTIQRTEQRDSAMYRCASSREIRTSRCTDTQYFGPGTRLTVL.

V usage is TRBV5-6 and J usage is TRBJ2-1, with D possibly TRBD1 on 6 matching bases. The CDR3 covers 14 residues. CDR1 and CDR2 (germline): SGHDT, YYEEEE. V was trimmed by 4 bases and J by 7 bases, leaving 15 bases between them. The CDR3 sequence: CASSLSGVLNEQFF. Written as DNA, the CDR3 is TGTGCCAGCAGCCTATCAGGGGTTTTGAATGAGCAGTTCTTC. Based on the CDR3 plus reference TRBV5-6 and TRBJ2-1, the full variable domain is DAGVTQSPTHLIKTRGQQVTLRCSPKSGHDTVSWYQQALGQGPQFIFQYYEEEERQRGNFPDRFSGHQFPNYSSELNVNALLLGDSALYLCASSLSGVLNEQFFGPGTRLTVL.

The chain links TRBV6-6 to TRBJ1-2; no clear D. Germline V gives CDR1 MNHNY, CDR2 SVGAGI (reference sequence). The length of the CDR3 is 14 residues. Between the trimmed V and J ends, which lost 0 bases and 2 bases, there was a span of 7 bases. This chain's CDR3 is CASSYSDKNYGYTF. The CDR3 region has the DNA TGTGCCAGCAGTTACTCCGACAAAAACTATGGCTACACCTTC.

The CDR3 is CASSSRGLAGMAYNEQFF. CDR3 sequence (DNA): TGTGCCAGCAGCTCTAGGGGACTAGCGGGAATGGCTTACAATGAGCAGTTCTTC. The gene calls are TRBV11-2 and TRBJ2-1, with 13 bases fitting TRBD2. J gave up 4 bases and V 4 bases, and 10 bases lay outside the gene matches. The CDR3 is made up of 18 amino acids. CDR1 and CDR2 from the germline V gene are SGHAT and FQNNGV.

The chain employs TRBV7-2 and TRBJ2-6; D is unresolved. Germline CDR1 reads SGHTA; CDR2 reads FQGNSA. Trimming removed 5 bases from V and 0 bases from J, with 8 bases in between. The CDR3 length is 15 residues. This CDR3 reads CASSPRFSGANVLTF. CDR3 nucleotide sequence: TGTGCCAGCAGCCCCCGTTTCTCTGGGGCCAACGTCCTGACTTTC.

The J gene is TRBJ2-7, the V gene TRBV15; no definite D call. The V gene's germline CDR1 is LNHNV and CDR2 YYDKDF (reference sequence). The germline V and J ends were trimmed by 2 bases and 4 bases, with 15 bases remaining between them. The CDR3 consists of 15 residues. CDR3 amino acids: CATSRPPAGLYEQYF. The CDR3 nucleotides read TGTGCCACCAGCAGACCCCCCGCCGGGTTGTACGAGCAGTACTTC.